The 22 T cell receptor beta chains in this list originate from one sample, sequenced in a study of blood T cell repertoires in COVID-19. The assay was immunoSEQ multiplex PCR, and TCRdb's table has in-frame clones only and misses some. Counted here are approximately 70,000 clones, 87% occurring once; the ten biggest clones make up roughly 6.5%. The material sequenced was peripheral blood. The source is a man in his forties or fifties with active COVID-19.

V gene TRBV27 combines with J gene TRBJ2-2; 10 nucleotides match TRBD2. Trimming took 5 bases from V and 1 from J; bases not matched to a gene: 10. The CDR3 is 18 amino acids. In germline, CDR1 is MNHEY, CDR2 SMNVEV (reference sequence). The chain's CDR3 is CASSHLRTSGMNTGELFF. CDR3 in DNA: TGTGCCAGCAGTCACCTTCGGACTAGCGGCATGAACACCGGGGAGCTGTTTTTT.

The chain couples TRBV5-3 to TRBJ1-2; 9 nucleotides agree with TRBD1. TRBV5-3 is designated an ORF whose function remains uncertain. J gave up 7 bases and V 0 bases, and 4 bases lay outside the gene matches. CDR3 size: 14 residues. The CDR3 coding sequence is TGTGCCAGAAGCTTGGCCGGGACAGGGTTTGGCTACACCTTC. This codes for CARSLAGTGFGYTF.

The chain uses TRBV13 and TRBJ2-7; possible D gene TRBD1, 6 bases. The length of the CDR3 is 15 residues. CDR1 is PRHDT and CDR2 is FYEKMQ in the germline V gene (reference sequence). Trimming took 0 bases from V and 2 from J, leaving 11 bases between them. CDR3 residues: CASSLGTGSPYEQYF. DNA of the CDR3: TGTGCCAGCAGCTTAGGCACAGGGTCACCCTACGAGCAGTACTTC.

This chain joins TRBV24-1 and TRBJ1-2; a possible D gene is TRBD1 (6 bases). Germline lookup yields CDR1 KGHDR and CDR2 SFDVKD. The ends were cut back, 7 bases at V and 8 bases at J, with 13 bases in the middle. The CDR3 consists of 12 residues. CDR3 nucleotide sequence: TGTGCCACCAGCACAGGGACGGAGGGCTACACCTTC. Protein: CATSTGTEGYTF.

The CDR3 sequence: CASSVTGPYEQYF. The CDR3 bases are TGTGCCAGCAGCGTTACAGGGCCCTACGAGCAGTACTTC. The chain is built from TRBV7-2 and TRBJ2-7; perhaps TRBD1 as D (6 bases). CDR3 size: 13 residues. V was clipped by 5 bases and J by 2 bases, with 10 bases between them. Germline assignment: CDR1 SGHTA and CDR2 FQGNSA.

In its sample, this clone was seen once. CDR3 DNA: TGTGCCAGCAGCTTATCGGTCGGAGATACGCAGTATTTT. It yields the protein CASSLSVGDTQYF. The V and J genes are TRBV7-9 and TRBJ2-3; no clear D. The V gene's germline CDR1 is SEHNR and CDR2 FQNEAQ (reference sequence). The CDR3 is made up of 13 amino acids. Between the trimmed V and J ends, which lost 2 bases and 5 bases, there was a span of 8 bases.

This clone has just a few counts. The chain recombines TRBV7-8 with TRBJ1-5, with 8 bases identical to TRBD1. This CDR3 spans 16 amino acids. The J segment lost 3 bases and the V segment lost 5 bases, leaving 9 bases of the junction unmatched. CDR1 and CDR2 from the germline V gene are SGHVS and FQNEAQ. CDR3 in amino acids: CASSPSTGVINQPQHF. CDR3 bases: TGTGCCAGCAGCCCCTCGACAGGGGTCATCAATCAGCCCCAGCATTTT.

The gene calls are TRBV28 and TRBJ1-2; 7 positions agree with TRBD1. V lost 5 bases, J lost 8 bases, and 8 bases stayed unmatched. The CDR3 runs to 13 residues. Germline assignment: CDR1 MDHEN and CDR2 SYDVKM. The CDR3 spells CASSTRQGSGYTF. CDR3 bases: TGTGCCAGCAGTACCCGACAGGGTTCCGGCTACACCTTC.

In this sample, this clone turned up a few times. The J gene is TRBJ1-1, the V gene TRBV6-2 or TRBV6-3; D possibly corresponds to TRBD1 (5 bases). Germline values: CDR1 MNHEY, CDR2 SVGEGT. This CDR3 is built from 15 residues. Trimming removed 0 bases from V and 4 bases from J, with 12 bases in between. The CDR3, as DNA: TGTGCCAGCAGTTACTCGATCGACAGAAGCACTGAAGCTTTCTTT. Protein sequence: CASSYSIDRSTEAFF.

The chain is built from TRBV5-6 and TRBJ2-3; 7 bases are shared with TRBD1. The ends lost 1 base at V and 11 bases at J; junction bases unmatched: 4. The germline V gene has CDR1 SGHDT and CDR2 YYEEEE. The CDR3 runs 12 residues. The CDR3 DNA follows: TGTGCCAGCAGCTTGTCCGGGACAGAGCAGTATTTT. Protein: CASSLSGTEQYF.

The V and J genes are TRBV2 and TRBJ1-2; D is undetermined. There are 14 residues in the CDR3. The germline CDR1 and CDR2 sequences are SNHLY and FYNNEI. Trimming took 2 bases from V and 0 from J, leaving 7 bases between them. The DNA of the CDR3 is TGTGCCAGCAGTGAAAGGAGAGCTAACTATGGCTACACCTTC. Translated, it gives CASSERRANYGYTF.

This sequence joins TRBV7-2 and TRBJ2-1; possibly TRBD2 for D (5 bases). The CDR3 sequence is 11 residues long. In germline, CDR1 is SGHTA, CDR2 FQGNSA. Deletions cut 6 bases from V and 9 bases from J, with 9 bases between. The CDR3 protein is CASRGEGEQFF. For the CDR3, the DNA is TGTGCCAGCAGGGGAGAAGGTGAGCAGTTCTTC.

CDR3 DNA: TGTGCCAGCAGCCAACGGACAGCTGGAAACACCATATATTTT. This gives the protein CASSQRTAGNTIYF. The chain combines TRBV3-1 (or the pseudogene TRBV3-2) with TRBJ1-3; TRBD1 is a possible D gene (6 bases). The length of the CDR3 is 14 residues. V was clipped by 2 bases and J by 2 bases, with 7 bases between them. Germline V gives CDR1 LGHDT, CDR2 YNNKEL (reference sequence).

The chain couples TRBV4-1 to TRBJ1-1; 8 nucleotides agree with TRBD1. Germline lookup yields CDR1 MGHRA and CDR2 YSYEKL. CDR3 length: 15 amino acids. With V trimmed by 6 bases and J by 3 bases, 9 bases remained unmatched. CDR3 loop: CASRTAGGGHTEAFF. Here the CDR3 DNA reads TGCGCCAGCAGGACAGCAGGGGGCGGCCACACTGAAGCTTTCTTT.

This chain links TRBV19 with TRBJ1-3; D is ambiguous. The CDR3 totals 14 residues. V lost 3 bases to trimming and J lost 2 bases, with 8 bases between them. Looked up from germline, CDR1 is LNHDA and CDR2 is SQIVND (reference sequence). The CDR3 DNA reads as TGTGCCAGTAGTATGGGCAGAGCTGGAAACACCATATATTTT. Translation gives CASSMGRAGNTIYF. Filled out from reference TRBV19 and TRBJ1-3, the complete variable domain reads DGGITQSPKYLFRKEGQNVTLSCEQNLNHDAMYWYRQDPGQGLRLIYYSQIVNDFQKGDIAEGYSVSREKKESFPLTVTSAQKNPTAFYLCASSMGRAGNTIYFGEGSWLTVV.

The sample holds one count of this clone. This chain joins TRBV7-2 and TRBJ1-2; D is unresolved. V was pared by 6 bases and J by 0 bases, with 14 bases between. The V gene's germline CDR1 is SGHTA and CDR2 FQGNSA. The CDR3 consists of 15 residues. This CDR3 reads CASSPSFNANYGYTF. CDR3 nucleotide sequence: TGTGCCAGCAGTCCCTCCTTTAATGCTAACTATGGCTACACCTTC.

This chain connects TRBV2 to TRBJ2-5; perhaps TRBD2 as D (5 bases). Germline CDR1 SNHLY, CDR2 FYNNEI. This CDR3 has 12 residues. The V gene lost 6 bases and the J gene lost 9 bases, with 14 bases spanning the gap. The CDR3 coding sequence is TGTGCCAGCAGGTCTCAGGAGAGGGCCCAGTACTTC. Translating it yields CASRSQERAQYF.

This chain links TRBV6-4 with TRBJ1-6; 8 nucleotides align to TRBD1. CDR1 is MRHNA, CDR2 SNTAGT, per germline. J was trimmed by 6 bases and V by 11 bases; bases with no gene match: 6. The CDR3 consists of 13 residues. The CDR3 protein is CARQGYGNSPLHF. CDR3 nucleotides: TGTGCCCGACAGGGGTATGGTAATTCACCCCTCCACTTT.

This clone is a singleton in its sample. This chain joins TRBV11-2 and TRBJ2-2; no reliable D call. V was cut by 6 bases and J by 2 bases, with 10 bases left in between. CDR1 is SGHAT, CDR2 FQNNGV, per germline. The CDR3 has 14 residues. The CDR3 spells CASRWATNTGELFF. DNA of the CDR3: TGTGCCAGCAGGTGGGCTACCAACACCGGGGAGCTGTTTTTT.

The chain uses TRBV19 and TRBJ2-5, with D maybe TRBD2 (6 bases). Germline V gene sequence: CDR1 LNHDA, CDR2 SQIVND (reference sequence). The CDR3 runs 15 residues. Trimming shortened V by 3 bases and J by 7 bases, and 18 bases separated the two germline ends. The chain's CDR3 is CASSMGGSGGRTQYF. DNA for the CDR3: TGTGCCAGTAGTATGGGGGGTAGCGGTGGTCGGACCCAGTACTTC.

In its sample, this clone was seen once. The rearrangement joins TRBV5-6 to TRBJ1-1, with D possibly being TRBD1 (6 bases). V lost 0 bases and J 4 bases, leaving 7 bases between the germline ends. The CDR3 totals 13 residues. Germline assignment: CDR1 SGHDT and CDR2 YYEEEE. Written as DNA, the CDR3 is TGTGCCAGCAGCTTGGGAGGGGGCACTGAAGCTTTCTTT. Translated, it gives CASSLGGGTEAFF.

V gene TRBV5-1 combines with J gene TRBJ1-4; 7 bases fit TRBD1. V dropped 0 bases and J dropped 8; count of bases not matched to a gene: 13. The CDR3 totals 17 residues. Germline CDR1 SGHRS, CDR2 YFSETQ. CDR3 sequence: CASSLAIVGTAGEKLFF. The CDR3 coding sequence is TGCGCCAGCAGCTTGGCGATTGTGGGGACAGCTGGGGAAAAACTGTTTTTT.